The present TCR beta chain was sequenced within a study of tumor and adjacent non-tumor tissue in lung cancer. Turning to the study itself: Around 4.5 million productive TCRbeta reads were obtained per sample on average. The study, taken as a whole, reports: Significantly higher TCR diversity was found in tumor than normal lung.

This clonotype has at least ten counts. The antigen is not known. No cell sorting was done before RNA was extracted from the tissue. The library came from three nested PCR rounds adapted from ARM-PCR protocols. TCRdb re-analysed the multiplex PCR reads in MiXCR, keeping a single row per CDR3 protein. This table holds 75,000 to 95,000 distinct CDR3 sequences, less than 75% found once. The CDR3 covers 15 residues. Trimming took 0 bases from V and 0 from J, leaving 6 bases between them. Germline V gives CDR1 LGHNA, CDR2 YSLEER. Sequencing was carried out using lung tumor tissue. The sequence came from a man between 60 and 75 years old with non-small cell lung cancer. This chain joins TRBV4-3 and TRBJ1-5; D gene unclear. The chain's CDR3 is CASSQDWDSNQPQHF. Here the CDR3 DNA reads TGCGCCAGCAGCCAAGATTGGGATAGCAATCAGCCCCAGCATTTT.